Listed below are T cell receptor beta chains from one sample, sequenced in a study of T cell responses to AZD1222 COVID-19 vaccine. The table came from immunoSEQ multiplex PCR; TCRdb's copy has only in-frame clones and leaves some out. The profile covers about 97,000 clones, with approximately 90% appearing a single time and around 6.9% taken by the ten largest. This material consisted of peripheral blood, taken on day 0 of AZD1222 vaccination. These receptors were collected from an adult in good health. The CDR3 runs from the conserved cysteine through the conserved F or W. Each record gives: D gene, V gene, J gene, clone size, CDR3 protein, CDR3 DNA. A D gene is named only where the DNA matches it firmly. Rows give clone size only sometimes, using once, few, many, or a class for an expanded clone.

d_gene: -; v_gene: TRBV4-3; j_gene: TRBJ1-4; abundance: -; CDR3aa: CASSQEWARNEKLFF; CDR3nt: TGCGCCAGCAGCCAAGAGTGGGCCAGAAATGAAAAACTGTTTTTT
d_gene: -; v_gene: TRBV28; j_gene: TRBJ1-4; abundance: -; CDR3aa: CASSSPQIEKLFF; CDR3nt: TGTGCCAGCAGTTCTCCTCAAATTGAAAAACTGTTTTTT
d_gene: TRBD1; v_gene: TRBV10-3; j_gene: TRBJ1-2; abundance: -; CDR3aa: CAILGTGGSYGYTF; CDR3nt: TGTGCCATCCTGGGGACAGGGGGTTCCTATGGCTACACCTTC
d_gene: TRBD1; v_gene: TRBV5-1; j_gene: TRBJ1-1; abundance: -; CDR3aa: CASSRGQGSGTEAFF; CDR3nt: TGCGCCAGCAGCCGAGGACAGGGTAGCGGCACTGAAGCTTTCTTT
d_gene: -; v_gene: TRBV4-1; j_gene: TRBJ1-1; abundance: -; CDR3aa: CASSQEGRTGTEAFF; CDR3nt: TGCGCCAGCAGCCAAGAGGGAAGGACCGGCACTGAAGCTTTCTTT
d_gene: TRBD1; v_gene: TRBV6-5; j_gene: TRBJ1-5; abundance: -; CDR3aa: CASSSGTGHQPQHF; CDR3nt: TGTGCCAGCAGTAGTGGGACAGGGCATCAGCCCCAGCATTTT
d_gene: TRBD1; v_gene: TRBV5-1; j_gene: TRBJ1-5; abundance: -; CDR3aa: CASSSGQDSNQPQHF; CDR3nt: TGCGCCAGCAGCTCCGGACAGGATAGCAATCAGCCCCAGCATTTT
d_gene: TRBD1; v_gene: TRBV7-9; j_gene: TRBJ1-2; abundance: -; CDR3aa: CASSLAGTGDGYTF; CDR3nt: TGTGCCAGCAGCTTAGCGGGGACAGGGGATGGCTACACCTTC
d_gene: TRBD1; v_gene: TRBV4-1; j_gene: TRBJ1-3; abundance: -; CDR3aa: CASSQGQGVENTIYF; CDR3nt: TGCGCCAGCAGCCAAGGGCAGGGGGTTGAAAACACCATATATTTT
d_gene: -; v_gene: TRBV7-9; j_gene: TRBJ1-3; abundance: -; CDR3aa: CASSPWEVSSGNTIYF; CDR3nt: TGTGCCAGCAGCCCCTGGGAGGTCAGCTCTGGAAACACCATATATTTT
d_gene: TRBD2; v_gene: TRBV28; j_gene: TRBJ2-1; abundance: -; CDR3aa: CASSFPFLAGGGNEQFF; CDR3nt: TGTGCCAGCAGTTTCCCTTTCCTAGCGGGAGGCGGCAATGAGCAGTTCTTC
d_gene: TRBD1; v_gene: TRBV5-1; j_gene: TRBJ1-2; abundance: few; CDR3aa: CASSLSTGVKGGYTF; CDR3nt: TGCGCCAGCAGCTTGTCGACAGGGGTAAAGGGCGGCTACACCTTC
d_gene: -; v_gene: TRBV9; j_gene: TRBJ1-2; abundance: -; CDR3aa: CASSVDTNTGGYTF; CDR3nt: TGTGCCAGCAGCGTAGATACTAACACGGGTGGCTACACCTTC
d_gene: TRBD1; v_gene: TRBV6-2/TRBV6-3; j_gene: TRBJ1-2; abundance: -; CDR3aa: CASSTGTGVNYGYTF; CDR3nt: TGTGCCAGCAGTACCGGGACAGGGGTAAACTATGGCTACACCTTC
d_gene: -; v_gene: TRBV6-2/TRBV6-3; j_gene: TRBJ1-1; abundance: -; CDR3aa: CASSYSNHFRAENTEAFF; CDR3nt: TGTGCCAGCAGTTACTCAAACCATTTTCGGGCGGAGAACACTGAAGCTTTCTTT
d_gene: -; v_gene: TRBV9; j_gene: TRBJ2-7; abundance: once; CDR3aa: CASSVAGGMIYEQYF; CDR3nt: TGTGCCAGCAGCGTGGCCGGGGGTATGATCTACGAGCAGTACTTC
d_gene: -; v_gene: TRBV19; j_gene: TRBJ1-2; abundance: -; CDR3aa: CASSIDRRDYPGGYTF; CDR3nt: TGTGCCAGTAGTATAGATCGAAGAGACTACCCAGGGGGCTACACCTTC
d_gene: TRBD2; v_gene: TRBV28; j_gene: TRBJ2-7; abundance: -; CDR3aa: CASNPNGRTYEQYF; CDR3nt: TGTGCCAGCAATCCGAACGGGAGGACCTACGAGCAGTACTTC
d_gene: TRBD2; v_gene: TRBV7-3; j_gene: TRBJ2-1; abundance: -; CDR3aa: CASSPTSGSLPNEQFF; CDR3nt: TGTGCCAGCAGCCCGACTAGCGGGAGTTTGCCCAATGAGCAGTTCTTC
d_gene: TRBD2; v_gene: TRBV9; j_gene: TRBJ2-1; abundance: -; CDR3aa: CASSEEGTSGRTEQFF; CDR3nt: TGTGCCAGCAGCGAGGAAGGGACTAGCGGTAGGACTGAGCAGTTCTTC
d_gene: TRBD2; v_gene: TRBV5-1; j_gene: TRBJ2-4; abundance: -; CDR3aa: CASRGTSGTRQDIQYF; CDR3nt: TGCGCCAGCAGAGGGACTAGCGGTACCCGCCAGGACATTCAGTACTTC
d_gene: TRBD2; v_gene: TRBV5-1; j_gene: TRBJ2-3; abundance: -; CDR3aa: CASSLERDRADTQYF; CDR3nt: TGCGCCAGCAGCCTGGAGCGGGACCGCGCAGATACGCAGTATTTT
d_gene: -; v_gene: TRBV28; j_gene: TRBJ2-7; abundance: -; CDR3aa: CASSLGGSYEQYF; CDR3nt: TGTGCCAGCAGTTTAGGTGGGTCCTACGAGCAGTACTTC
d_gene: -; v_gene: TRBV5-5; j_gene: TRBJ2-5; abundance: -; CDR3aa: CASSLGGAWETQYF; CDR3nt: TGTGCCAGCAGCTTGGGAGGGGCCTGGGAGACCCAGTACTTC
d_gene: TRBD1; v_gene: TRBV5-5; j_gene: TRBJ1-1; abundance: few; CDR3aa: CASSLGTGVNTEAFF; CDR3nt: TGTGCCAGCAGCTTGGGGACAGGAGTGAACACTGAAGCTTTCTTT
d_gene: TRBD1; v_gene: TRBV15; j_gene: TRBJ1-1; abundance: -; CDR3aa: CATSRDRDRGLFRTEAFF; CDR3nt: TGTGCCACCAGCAGAGATAGAGACAGGGGCCTCTTTAGAACTGAAGCTTTCTTT
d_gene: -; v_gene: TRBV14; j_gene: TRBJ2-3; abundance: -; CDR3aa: CASSHTDTQYF; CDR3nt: TGTGCCAGCAGCCACACAGATACGCAGTATTTT
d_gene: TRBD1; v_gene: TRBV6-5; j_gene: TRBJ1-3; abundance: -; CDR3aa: CASSSWDSVNTIYF; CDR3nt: TGTGCCAGCAGCTCATGGGACAGTGTAAACACCATATATTTT
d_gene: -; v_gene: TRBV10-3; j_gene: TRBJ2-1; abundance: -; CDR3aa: CAIRVQLDGNEQFF; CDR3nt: TGTGCCATCAGGGTTCAACTGGACGGTAATGAGCAGTTCTTC
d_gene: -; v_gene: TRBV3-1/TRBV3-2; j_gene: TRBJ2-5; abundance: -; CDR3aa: CASSGPLETQYF; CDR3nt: TGTGCCAGCAGCGGCCCTCTAGAGACCCAGTACTTC
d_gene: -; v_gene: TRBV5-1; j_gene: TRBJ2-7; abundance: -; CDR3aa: CASSGNSYEQYF; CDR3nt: TGCGCCAGCAGTGGGAACTCCTACGAGCAGTACTTC
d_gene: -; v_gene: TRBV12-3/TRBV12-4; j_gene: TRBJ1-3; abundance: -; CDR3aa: CASSLVRGNTIYF; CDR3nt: TGTGCCAGCAGTTTGGTTCGGGGGAACACCATATATTTT
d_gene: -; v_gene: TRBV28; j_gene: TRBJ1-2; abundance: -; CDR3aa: CASSYNYGYTF; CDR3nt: TGTGCCAGCAGTTACAACTATGGCTACACCTTC
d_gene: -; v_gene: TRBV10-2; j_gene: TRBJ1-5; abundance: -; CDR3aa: CASRGGDRLQHF; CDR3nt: TGCGCCAGCAGAGGTGGGGACCGGCTCCAGCATTTT
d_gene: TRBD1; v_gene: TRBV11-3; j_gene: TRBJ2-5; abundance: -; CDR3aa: CASSPGQGKGETQYF; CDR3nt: TGTGCCAGCAGCCCGGGACAGGGTAAAGGAGAGACCCAGTACTTC
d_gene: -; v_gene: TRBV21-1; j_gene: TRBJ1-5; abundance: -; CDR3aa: CASTLRGRVDQPQHF; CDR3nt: TGTGCCAGCACCTTGCGGGGCAGGGTCGATCAGCCCCAGCATTTT
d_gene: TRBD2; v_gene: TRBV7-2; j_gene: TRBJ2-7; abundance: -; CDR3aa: CASSLAGLLIEQYF; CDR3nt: TGTGCCAGCAGCTTAGCGGGACTACTTATCGAGCAGTACTTC
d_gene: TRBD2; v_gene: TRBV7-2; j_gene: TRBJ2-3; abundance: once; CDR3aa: CASSRTSGGDTDTQYF; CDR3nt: TGTGCCAGCAGCAGGACTAGCGGGGGGGACACAGATACGCAGTATTTT
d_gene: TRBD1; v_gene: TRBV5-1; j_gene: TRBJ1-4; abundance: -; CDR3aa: CASSWGQGRATNEKLFF; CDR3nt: TGCGCCAGCAGCTGGGGACAGGGGAGGGCAACTAATGAAAAACTGTTTTTT
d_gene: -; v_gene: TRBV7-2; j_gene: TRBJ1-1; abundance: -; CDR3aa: CASSLEAGHPNTEAFF; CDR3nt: TGTGCCAGCAGCTTAGAGGCGGGACACCCGAACACTGAAGCTTTCTTT
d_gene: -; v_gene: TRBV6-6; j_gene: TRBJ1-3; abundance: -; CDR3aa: CASTQDRGSGGNTIYF; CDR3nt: TGTGCCAGCACCCAAGACAGAGGGAGTGGCGGAAACACCATATATTTT
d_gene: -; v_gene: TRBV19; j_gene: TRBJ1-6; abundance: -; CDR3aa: CASSIVGGRQNSPLHF; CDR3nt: TGTGCCAGTAGTATAGTAGGCGGACGGCAGAATTCACCCCTCCACTTT
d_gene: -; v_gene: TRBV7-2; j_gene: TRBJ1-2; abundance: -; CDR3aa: CASSLATGSSYGYTF; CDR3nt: TGTGCCAGCAGCTTAGCTACAGGTTCCTCTTATGGCTACACCTTC
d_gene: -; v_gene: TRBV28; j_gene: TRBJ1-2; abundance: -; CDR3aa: CASSPPGSYGYTF; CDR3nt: TGTGCCAGCAGTCCCCCAGGGTCCTATGGCTACACCTTC
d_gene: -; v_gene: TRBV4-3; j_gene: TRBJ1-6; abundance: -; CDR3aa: CASSQGEGGISPLHF; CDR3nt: TGCGCCAGCAGCCAAGGGGAAGGGGGTATATCACCCCTCCACTTT
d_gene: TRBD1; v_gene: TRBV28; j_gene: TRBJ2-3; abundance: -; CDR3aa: CASSLGQGLDTQYF; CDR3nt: TGTGCCAGCAGTTTGGGACAGGGATTGGATACGCAGTATTTT
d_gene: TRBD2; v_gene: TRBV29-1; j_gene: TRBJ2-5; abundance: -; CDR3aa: CSATPISGRGETQYF; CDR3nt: TGCAGCGCCACTCCGATTAGCGGGAGAGGAGAGACCCAGTACTTC
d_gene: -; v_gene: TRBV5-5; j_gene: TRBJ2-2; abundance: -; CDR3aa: CASSLGLPGELFF; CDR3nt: TGTGCCAGCAGCTTGGGACTCCCCGGGGAGCTGTTTTTT
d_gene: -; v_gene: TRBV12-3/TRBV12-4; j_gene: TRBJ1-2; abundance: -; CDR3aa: CASSPGTKSGYTF; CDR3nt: TGTGCCAGCAGCCCCGGGACCAAAAGCGGCTACACCTTC
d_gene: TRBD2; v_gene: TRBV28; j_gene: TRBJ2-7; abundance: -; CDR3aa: CASSTRTSGNSYEQYF; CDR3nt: TGTGCCAGCAGTACAAGGACTAGCGGGAACTCCTACGAGCAGTACTTC
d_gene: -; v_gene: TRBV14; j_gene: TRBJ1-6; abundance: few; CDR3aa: CASSQRPSGPLHF; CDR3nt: TGTGCCAGCAGCCAGAGGCCGTCTGGGCCCCTCCACTTT
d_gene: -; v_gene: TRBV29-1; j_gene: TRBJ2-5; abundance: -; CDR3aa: CSVGPSVSGTQYF; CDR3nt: TGCAGCGTTGGGCCGTCGGTGTCAGGGACCCAGTACTTC
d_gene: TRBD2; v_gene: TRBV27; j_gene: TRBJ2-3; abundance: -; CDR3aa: CASSLKDMRGGRAQYF; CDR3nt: TGTGCCAGCAGTTTAAAGGACATGAGGGGTGGGAGGGCGCAGTATTTT
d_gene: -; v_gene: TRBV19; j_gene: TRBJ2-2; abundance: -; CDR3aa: CASTWTDARYTGELFF; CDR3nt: TGTGCCAGTACTTGGACCGATGCGAGGTACACCGGGGAGCTGTTTTTT
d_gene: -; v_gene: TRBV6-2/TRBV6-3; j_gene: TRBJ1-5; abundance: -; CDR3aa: CASSYRADASNQPQHF; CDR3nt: TGTGCCAGCAGTTACAGAGCGGATGCGAGCAATCAGCCCCAGCATTTT
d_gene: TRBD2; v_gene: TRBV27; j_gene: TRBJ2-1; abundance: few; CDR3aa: CASGTPEASGRKDEQFF; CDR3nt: TGTGCCAGCGGCACCCCCGAGGCTAGCGGGAGAAAGGATGAGCAGTTCTTC
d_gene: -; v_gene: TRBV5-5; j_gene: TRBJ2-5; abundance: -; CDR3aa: CASSLNRLVLQETQYF; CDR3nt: TGTGCCAGCAGCTTGAACCGTCTCGTTCTACAAGAGACCCAGTACTTC
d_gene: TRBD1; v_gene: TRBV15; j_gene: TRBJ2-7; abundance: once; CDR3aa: CATSRGQGIPYEQYF; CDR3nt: TGTGCCACCAGCAGAGGACAGGGAATCCCCTACGAGCAGTACTTC
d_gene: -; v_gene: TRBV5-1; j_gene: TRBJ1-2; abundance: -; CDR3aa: CASSLGYQGFGYTF; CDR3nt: TGCGCCAGCAGCTTGGGGTACCAGGGGTTTGGCTACACCTTC
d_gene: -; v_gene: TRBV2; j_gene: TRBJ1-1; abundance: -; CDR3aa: CASSEAGAGDTEAFF; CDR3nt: TGTGCCAGCAGTGAAGCGGGTGCGGGGGACACTGAAGCTTTCTTT